The sequence of this TCR beta chain was determined in a study of tumor and adjacent non-tumor tissue in lung cancer. Study overall: Patients were aged roughly 31 to 76, about ten men and about five women, stage I to III. Samples averaged about 4.3 million productive TCRbeta reads each. Study findings and constraints: Top 100 clones took a larger repertoire share in normal lung. TCR diversity was significantly greater in tumor than normal lung tissue.

This sample's RNA came from whole unsorted tissue. Distant lung tissue was collected more than 3 cm away from the tumor edge. TCRbeta libraries were built with three rounds of nested PCR, modified from ARM-PCR. Each CDR3 protein gets one entry after TCRdb re-called the multiplex PCR reads with MiXCR. The sample lists almost 75,000 distinct CDR3 sequences; 55% to 70% were seen once. Remarks on this clonotype: Its antigen remains unidentified.

Trimming left V 6 bases short and J 0 bases short, with 15 bases between. Germline V gives CDR1 MDHEN, CDR2 SYDVKM. The CDR3 contains 15 residues. Sequenced input: distant non-tumor lung tissue. The rearrangement uses TRBV28 and TRBJ2-7; D is possibly TRBD2 (6 bases). The clonotype comes from a woman aged 50 to 60 with non-small cell lung cancer. The CDR3 coding sequence is TGTGCCAGCAGCACAACTAGCCCGATCTCCTACGAGCAGTACTTC. Its translation: CASSTTSPISYEQYF. Full variable domain (missing parts from reference TRBV28 and TRBJ2-7): DVKVTQSSRYLVKRTGEKVFLECVQDMDHENMFWYRQDPGLGLRLIYFSYDVKMKEKGDIPEGYSVSREKKERFSLILESASTNQTSMYLCASSTTSPISYEQYFGPGTRLTVT.